Sequencing of this TCR beta chain was carried out in a study of cytomegalovirus exposure and HLA in healthy donors. Study-level findings and limits: Versus the roughly 640-donor mean, an Asian-associated ancestry cluster reportedly showed fewer N-insertions in a later analysis.

Trimming removed 4 bases from V and 0 bases from J; junction bases left unmatched: 4. The CDR3 is made up of 16 amino acids. Germline V gene lookup returns CDR1 KGHSH and CDR2 LQKENI. In regard to this clone: Antigen specificity is unknown.

Vbeta (60) and Jbeta (13) primers were used in the PCR. Clones were read by immunoSEQ multiplex PCR, and TCRdb kept only the in-frame ones, dropping some. Altogether 130,000 or so clones are present, roughly three fifths being singletons, with the ten largest covering about 1.8%. The chain employs TRBV18 and TRBJ2-2; 8 bases are shared with TRBD1. The sample was PBMCs. This clonotype originated in a male donor in good health and CMV-seronegative. The CDR3 reads CASSLQQGANTGELFF. The CDR3 DNA reads TGTGCCAGCTCACTCCAACAGGGGGCGAACACCGGGGAGCTGTTTTTT.